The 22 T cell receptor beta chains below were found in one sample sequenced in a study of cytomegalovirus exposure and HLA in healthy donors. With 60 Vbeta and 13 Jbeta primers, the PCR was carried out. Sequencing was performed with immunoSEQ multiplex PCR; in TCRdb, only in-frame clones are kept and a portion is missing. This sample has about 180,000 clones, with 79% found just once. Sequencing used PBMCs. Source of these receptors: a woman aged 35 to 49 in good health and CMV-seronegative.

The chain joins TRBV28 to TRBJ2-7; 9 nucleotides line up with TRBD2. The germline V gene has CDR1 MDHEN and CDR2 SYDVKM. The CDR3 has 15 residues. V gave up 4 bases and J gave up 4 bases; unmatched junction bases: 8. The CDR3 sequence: CASSSTSGLVYEQYF. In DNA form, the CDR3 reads TGTGCCAGCAGTTCCACTAGCGGGTTAGTTTACGAGCAGTACTTC.

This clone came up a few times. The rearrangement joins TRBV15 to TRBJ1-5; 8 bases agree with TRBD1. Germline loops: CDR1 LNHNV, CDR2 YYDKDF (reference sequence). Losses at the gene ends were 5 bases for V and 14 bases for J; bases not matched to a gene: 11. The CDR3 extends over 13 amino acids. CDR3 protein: CATSVSSRGLEHF. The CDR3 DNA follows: TGTGCCACCAGCGTAAGTTCCAGGGGGCTGGAGCATTTT.

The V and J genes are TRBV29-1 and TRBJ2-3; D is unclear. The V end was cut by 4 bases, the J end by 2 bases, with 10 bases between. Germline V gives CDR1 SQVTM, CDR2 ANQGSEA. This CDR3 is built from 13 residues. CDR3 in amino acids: CSVAPLFTDTQYF. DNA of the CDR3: TGCAGCGTTGCTCCCCTATTCACAGATACGCAGTATTTT.

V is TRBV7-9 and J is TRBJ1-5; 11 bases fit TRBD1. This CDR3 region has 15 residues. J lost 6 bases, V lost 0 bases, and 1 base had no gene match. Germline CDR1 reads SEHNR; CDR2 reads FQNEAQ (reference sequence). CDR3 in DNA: TGTGCCAGCAGCTTAGCTGGGACAGGGGGTCAGCCCCAGCATTTT. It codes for CASSLAGTGGQPQHF.

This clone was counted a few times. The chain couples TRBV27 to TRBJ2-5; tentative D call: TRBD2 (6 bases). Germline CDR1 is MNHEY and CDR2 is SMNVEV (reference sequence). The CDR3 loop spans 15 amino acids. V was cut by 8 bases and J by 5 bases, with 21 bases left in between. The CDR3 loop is CASGRSGRERETQYF. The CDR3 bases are TGTGCCAGCGGCAGGAGCGGGCGCGAGAGGGAGACCCAGTACTTC.

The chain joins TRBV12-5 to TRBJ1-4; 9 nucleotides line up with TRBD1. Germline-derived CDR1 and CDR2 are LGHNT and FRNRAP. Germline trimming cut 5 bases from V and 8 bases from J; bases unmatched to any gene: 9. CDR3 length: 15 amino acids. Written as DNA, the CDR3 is TGTGCTAGTGGTCCGAGGACAGGGGAGGAGGAAAAACTGTTTTTT. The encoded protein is CASGPRTGEEEKLFF.

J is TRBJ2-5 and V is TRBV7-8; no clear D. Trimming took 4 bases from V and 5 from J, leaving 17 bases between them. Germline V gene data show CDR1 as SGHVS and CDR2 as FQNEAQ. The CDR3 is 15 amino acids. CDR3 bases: TGTGCCAGCAGCTCCCACCGGGTCCCCCCGGAGACCCAGTACTTC. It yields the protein CASSSHRVPPETQYF.

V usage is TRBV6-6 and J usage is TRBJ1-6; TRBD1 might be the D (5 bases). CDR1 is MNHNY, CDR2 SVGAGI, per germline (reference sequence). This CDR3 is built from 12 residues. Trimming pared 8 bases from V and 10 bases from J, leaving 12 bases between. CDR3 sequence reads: CASWQGRSPLHF. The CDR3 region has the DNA TGTGCCAGCTGGCAGGGTAGATCACCCCTCCACTTT.

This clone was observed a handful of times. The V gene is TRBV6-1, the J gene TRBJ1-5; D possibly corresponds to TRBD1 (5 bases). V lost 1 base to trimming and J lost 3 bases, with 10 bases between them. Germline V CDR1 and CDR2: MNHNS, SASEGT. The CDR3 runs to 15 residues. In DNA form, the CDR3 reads TGTGCCAGCAGTGAAGGGGGCTCCTTCAATCAGCCCCAGCATTTT. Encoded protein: CASSEGGSFNQPQHF.

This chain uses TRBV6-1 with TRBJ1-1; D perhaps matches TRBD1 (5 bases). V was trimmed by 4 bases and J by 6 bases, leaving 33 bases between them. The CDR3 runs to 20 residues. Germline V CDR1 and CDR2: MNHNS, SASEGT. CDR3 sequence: CASSGPHNFGAPSTGAEAFF. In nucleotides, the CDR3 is TGTGCCAGCAGTGGACCCCATAACTTTGGGGCCCCATCAACGGGAGCTGAAGCTTTCTTT.

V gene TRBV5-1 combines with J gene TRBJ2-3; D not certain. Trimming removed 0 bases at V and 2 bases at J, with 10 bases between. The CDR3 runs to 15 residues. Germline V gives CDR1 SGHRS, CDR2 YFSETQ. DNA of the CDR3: TGCGCCAGCAGCTTGGATGGCACCTCCACAGATACGCAGTATTTT. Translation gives CASSLDGTSTDTQYF.

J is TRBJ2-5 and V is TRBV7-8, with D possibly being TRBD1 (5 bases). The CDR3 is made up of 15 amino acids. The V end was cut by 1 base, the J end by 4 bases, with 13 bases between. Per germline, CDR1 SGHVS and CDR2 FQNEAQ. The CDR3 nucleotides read TGTGCCAGCAGCTTAGGGCAGGGAAGAGGAGAGACCCAGTACTTC. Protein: CASSLGQGRGETQYF.

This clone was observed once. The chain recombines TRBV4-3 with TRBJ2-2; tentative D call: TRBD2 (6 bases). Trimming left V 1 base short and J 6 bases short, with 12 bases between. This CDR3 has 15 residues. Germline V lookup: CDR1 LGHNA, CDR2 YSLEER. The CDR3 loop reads CASSQALARAGELFF. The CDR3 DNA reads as TGCGCCAGCAGCCAAGCCCTAGCGCGGGCCGGGGAGCTGTTTTTT.

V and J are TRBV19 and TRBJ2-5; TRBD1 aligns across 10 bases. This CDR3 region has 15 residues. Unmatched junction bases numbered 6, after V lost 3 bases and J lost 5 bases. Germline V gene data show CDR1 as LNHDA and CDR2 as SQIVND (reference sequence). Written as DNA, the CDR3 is TGTGCCAGTAGTATGCCGACAGGGGGCGGGGAGACCCAGTACTTC. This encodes CASSMPTGGGETQYF.

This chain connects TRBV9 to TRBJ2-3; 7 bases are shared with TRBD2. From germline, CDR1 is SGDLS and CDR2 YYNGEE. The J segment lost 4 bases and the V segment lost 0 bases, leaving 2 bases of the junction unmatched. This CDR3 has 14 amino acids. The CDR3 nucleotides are TGTGCCAGCAGCGTAGGGGGGGGTGCAGATACGCAGTATTTT. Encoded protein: CASSVGGGADTQYF.

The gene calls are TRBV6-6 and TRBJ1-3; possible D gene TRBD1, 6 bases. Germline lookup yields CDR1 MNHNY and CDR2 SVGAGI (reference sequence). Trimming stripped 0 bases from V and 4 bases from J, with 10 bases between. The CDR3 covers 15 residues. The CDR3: CASSYSGRGGNTIYF. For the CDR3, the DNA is TGTGCCAGCAGTTACTCTGGCAGGGGAGGAAACACCATATATTTT.

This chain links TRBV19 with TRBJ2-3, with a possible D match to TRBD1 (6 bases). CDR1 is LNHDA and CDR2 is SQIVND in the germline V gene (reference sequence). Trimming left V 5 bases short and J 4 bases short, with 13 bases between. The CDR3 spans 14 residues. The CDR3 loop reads CASSLNRVADTQYF. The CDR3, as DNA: TGTGCCAGTAGTCTTAACAGGGTCGCAGATACGCAGTATTTT.

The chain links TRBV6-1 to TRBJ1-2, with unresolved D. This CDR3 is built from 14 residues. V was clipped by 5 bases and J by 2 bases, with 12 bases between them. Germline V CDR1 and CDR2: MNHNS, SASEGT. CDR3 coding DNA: TGTGCCAGCAGTTCCCTCACACAGAACTATGGCTACACCTTC. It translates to CASSSLTQNYGYTF.

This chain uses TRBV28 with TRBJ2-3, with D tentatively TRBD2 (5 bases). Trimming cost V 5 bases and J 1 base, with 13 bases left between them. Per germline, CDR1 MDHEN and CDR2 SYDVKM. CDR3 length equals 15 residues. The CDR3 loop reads CASSGRGVGTDTQYF. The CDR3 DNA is TGTGCCAGCAGTGGCCGGGGAGTGGGCACAGATACGCAGTATTTT. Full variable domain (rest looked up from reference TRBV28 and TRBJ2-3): DVKVTQSSRYLVKRTGEKVFLECVQDMDHENMFWYRQDPGLGLRLIYFSYDVKMKEKGDIPEGYSVSREKKERFSLILESASTNQTSMYLCASSGRGVGTDTQYFGPGTRLTVL.

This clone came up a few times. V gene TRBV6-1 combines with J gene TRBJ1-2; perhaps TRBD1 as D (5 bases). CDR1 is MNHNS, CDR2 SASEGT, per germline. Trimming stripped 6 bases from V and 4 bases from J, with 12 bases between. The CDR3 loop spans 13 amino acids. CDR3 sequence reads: CASSAGHLYGYTF. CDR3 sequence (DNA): TGTGCCAGCAGCGCTGGACACCTCTATGGCTACACCTTC.

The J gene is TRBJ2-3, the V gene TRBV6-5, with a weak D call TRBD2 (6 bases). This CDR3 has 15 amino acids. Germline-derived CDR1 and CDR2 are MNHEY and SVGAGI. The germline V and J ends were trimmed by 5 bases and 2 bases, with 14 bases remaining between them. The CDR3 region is CASSILGGLTDTQYF. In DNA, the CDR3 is TGTGCCAGCAGTATTCTCGGGGGTCTCACAGATACGCAGTATTTT.

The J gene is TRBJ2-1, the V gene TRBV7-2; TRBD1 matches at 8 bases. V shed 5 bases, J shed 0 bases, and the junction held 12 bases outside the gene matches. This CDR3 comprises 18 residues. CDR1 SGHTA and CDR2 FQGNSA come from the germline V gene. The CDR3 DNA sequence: TGTGCCAGCAGCCGAGGGGGCAGGGGGCCGAGCTCCTACAATGAGCAGTTCTTC. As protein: CASSRGGRGPSSYNEQFF.